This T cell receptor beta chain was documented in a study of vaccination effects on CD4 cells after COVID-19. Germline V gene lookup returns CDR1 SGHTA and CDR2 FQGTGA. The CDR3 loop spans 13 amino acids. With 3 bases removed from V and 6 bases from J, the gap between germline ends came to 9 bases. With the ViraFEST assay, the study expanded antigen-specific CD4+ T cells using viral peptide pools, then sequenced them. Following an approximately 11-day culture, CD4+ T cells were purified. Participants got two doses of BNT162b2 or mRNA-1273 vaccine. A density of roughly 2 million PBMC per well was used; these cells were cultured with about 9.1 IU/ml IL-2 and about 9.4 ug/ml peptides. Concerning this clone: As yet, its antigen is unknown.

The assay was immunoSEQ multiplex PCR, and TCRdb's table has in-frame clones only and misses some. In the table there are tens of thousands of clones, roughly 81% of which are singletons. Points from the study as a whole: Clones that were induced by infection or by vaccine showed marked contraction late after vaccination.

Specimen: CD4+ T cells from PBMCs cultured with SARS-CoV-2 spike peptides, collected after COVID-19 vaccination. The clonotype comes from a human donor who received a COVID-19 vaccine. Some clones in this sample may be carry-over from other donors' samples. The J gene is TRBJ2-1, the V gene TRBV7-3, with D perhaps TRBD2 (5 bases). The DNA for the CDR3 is TGTGCCAGCAGCTTTTCGGGGAGCAATGAGCAGTTCTTC. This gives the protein CASSFSGSNEQFF.